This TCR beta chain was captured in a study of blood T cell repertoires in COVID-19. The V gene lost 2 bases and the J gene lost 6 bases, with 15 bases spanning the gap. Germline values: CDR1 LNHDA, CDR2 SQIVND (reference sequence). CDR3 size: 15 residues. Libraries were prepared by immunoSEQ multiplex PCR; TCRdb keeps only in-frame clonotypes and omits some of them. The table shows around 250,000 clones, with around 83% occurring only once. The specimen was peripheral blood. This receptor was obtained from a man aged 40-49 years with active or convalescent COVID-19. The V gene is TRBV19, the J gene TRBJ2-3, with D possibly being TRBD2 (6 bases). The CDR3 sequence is CASSIQSGPTDTQYF. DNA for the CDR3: TGTGCCAGTAGTATACAGAGCGGGCCAACGGATACGCAGTATTTT.